One and the same sample provided the 11 T cell receptor beta chains below, sequenced in a study of blood T cell repertoires in COVID-19. Sequencing used immunoSEQ multiplex PCR; TCRdb keeps in-frame clones, though not all of them. This table holds hundreds of thousands of clones, 85% to 90% found once. What was sequenced was peripheral blood. The receptors come from a woman aged 40-49 years who had recovered from COVID-19.

This rearrangement joins TRBV3-1 (or the pseudogene TRBV3-2) to TRBJ1-1, with D possibly being TRBD1 (6 bases). Trimming shortened V by 5 bases and J by 1 base, and 11 bases separated the two germline ends. The germline CDR1 and CDR2 sequences are LGHDT and YNNKEL (reference sequence). This CDR3 contains 14 residues. CDR3 amino acids: CASSVTGRNTEAFF. CDR3 coding DNA: TGTGCCAGCAGCGTAACAGGGAGGAACACTGAAGCTTTCTTT.

This clone was observed a single time. This sequence joins TRBV5-1 and TRBJ2-3; 8 positions agree with TRBD2. V shed 4 bases and J 6 bases; nucleotides not matched to a gene: 13. The CDR3 contains 16 residues. In germline, CDR1 is SGHRS, CDR2 YFSETQ. The CDR3 bases are TGCGCCAGCAGCGGCAGGTCGCGGGGGGCCGGGGATACGCAGTATTTT. Protein sequence: CASSGRSRGAGDTQYF.

The chain links TRBV6-5 to TRBJ1-1; a weak D match, TRBD1 (6 bases). The CDR3 is 13 residues long. Per germline, CDR1 MNHEY and CDR2 SVGAGI. V lost 2 bases, J lost 5 bases, and 9 bases lay in between. The CDR3 coding sequence is TGTGCCAGCAGTTACGGGGGCCTGACTGAAGCTTTCTTT. It is translated as CASSYGGLTEAFF.

V gene TRBV19 combines with J gene TRBJ1-1; possibly TRBD1 for D (6 bases). The germline V gene has CDR1 LNHDA and CDR2 SQIVND (reference sequence). V was cut by 3 bases and J by 5 bases, with 13 bases left in between. The CDR3 contains 14 residues. The CDR3 reads CASSIGGGYTEAFF. Here the CDR3 DNA reads TGTGCCAGTAGTATCGGGGGGGGCTATACTGAAGCTTTCTTT.

The CDR3 bases are TGTGCCATCAGTGAGAATCGGTACGAGCAGTACTTC. Translating it yields CAISENRYEQYF. The rearrangement uses TRBV10-3 and TRBJ2-7; D ambiguous. The CDR3 totals 12 residues. With 2 bases removed from V and 4 bases from J, the gap between germline ends came to 6 bases. CDR1 and CDR2 (germline): ENHRY, SYGVKD.

The V call is TRBV18, the J call TRBJ1-2; 7 bases align to TRBD1. Per the germline V gene, CDR1 is KGHSH and CDR2 is LQKENI. This CDR3 is 14 amino acids long. With V trimmed by 0 bases and J by 6 bases, 4 bases remained unmatched. CDR3 region: CASSPPTGSNGYTF. The CDR3 coding sequence is TGTGCCAGCTCACCACCGACAGGGAGCAATGGCTACACCTTC.

The chain combines TRBV9 with TRBJ2-2, with TRBD1 as a possible D gene (5 bases). Germline V lookup: CDR1 SGDLS, CDR2 YYNGEE. V was shortened by 2 bases and J by 0 bases, with 11 bases between the two germline ends. The CDR3 spans 16 residues. CDR3: CASSVSRVTNTGELFF. In DNA form, the CDR3 reads TGTGCCAGCAGCGTCTCCAGGGTAACGAACACCGGGGAGCTGTTTTTT.

The rearrangement links TRBV6-5 to TRBJ2-4; no firm D call. CDR1 and CDR2 from the germline V gene are MNHEY and SVGAGI. The V and J ends lost 6 bases and 1 base respectively, with 13 bases between them. CDR3 length: 15 amino acids. The CDR3: CASSLGYGAKNIQYF. The CDR3 nucleotides read TGTGCCAGCAGCCTCGGGTACGGGGCCAAAAACATTCAGTACTTC.

The V and J genes are TRBV5-1 and TRBJ2-3; maybe TRBD1 (5 bases). Germline V gene data show CDR1 as SGHRS and CDR2 as YFSETQ. V was pared by 1 base and J by 1 base, with 10 bases between. CDR3 length: 15 amino acids. CDR3 sequence reads: CASSLTGPRTDTQYF. The DNA of the CDR3 is TGCGCCAGCAGCTTGACAGGTCCGCGCACAGATACGCAGTATTTT.

The gene calls are TRBV13 and TRBJ1-3; possible D gene TRBD1, 6 bases. The V end was cut by 1 base, the J end by 3 bases, with 10 bases between. CDR3 length: 15 amino acids. Germline CDR1 is PRHDT and CDR2 is FYEKMQ (reference sequence). CDR3 in amino acids: CASSLVTGHGNTIYF. CDR3 nucleotide sequence: TGTGCCAGCAGCTTAGTTACAGGGCATGGAAACACCATATATTTT.

In its sample, this clone was seen once. The chain couples TRBV2 to TRBJ2-3, with TRBD2 identical over 14 bases. The ends lost 4 bases at V and 3 bases at J; junction bases unmatched: 0. Germline CDR1 SNHLY, CDR2 FYNNEI. This CDR3 is 15 amino acids long. CDR3 region: CASSGLAGGTDTQYF. CDR3 bases: TGTGCCAGCAGTGGACTAGCGGGGGGGACAGATACGCAGTATTTT.